Given below is one T cell receptor (beta chain) in context. Together with a sample-barcoded 5' primer, a J-beta primer mix was included in a second PCR lasting about 7 to 11 cycles. TCRdb redid the calling of the 5' RACE reads with MiXCR, one entry per CDR3 protein. The table shows about 1,400,000 distinct CDR3 sequences, with roughly 59% occurring only once. The sample is drawn from a study of blood T cells in healthy people across ages. The TCR originated in a man aged 18-30 years in good health. Sequencing input: blood.

The CDR3 loop is CASSPKGPVYNEQFF. CDR3 nucleotides: TGTGCCAGCAGTCCCAAGGGCCCCGTTTACAATGAGCAGTTCTTC. V usage is TRBV12-3 or TRBV12-4 and J usage is TRBJ2-1; D uncertain. CDR3 length: 15 residues. V shed 5 bases and J shed 4 bases, with 15 bases lying between them.